Listed below are T cell receptor beta chains from one sample, sequenced in a study of blood T cell repertoires in COVID-19. Sequencing was performed with immunoSEQ multiplex PCR; in TCRdb, only in-frame clones are kept and a portion is missing. The sample lists roughly 180,000 clones, roughly 84% occurring once. The sequenced sample consisted of peripheral blood. The receptors were gathered from a woman aged 45-65 years with COVID-19, enrolled during active disease. Each CDR3 is given with its conserved first and last residue. The order of the fields is D gene, J gene, clone size, V gene, CDR3 protein, CDR3 DNA. A D gene is named only where the DNA matches it firmly. The size field is filled for only some rows; it gives once, few, many or a size class.

TRBD1,TRBJ1-3,NA,TRBV28,CASSGTGGGGNTIYF,TGTGCCAGCAGTGGGACAGGGGGGGGTGGAAACACCATATATTTT
TRBD1,TRBJ1-2,NA,TRBV28,CASSFAGTGRPNYGYTF,TGTGCCAGCAGTTTCGCAGGGACAGGGAGGCCTAACTATGGCTACACCTTC
NA,TRBJ2-7,once,TRBV3-1/TRBV3-2,CASSQDLAEQYF,TGTGCCAGCAGCCAAGATTTGGCAGAGCAGTACTTC
NA,TRBJ2-7,NA,TRBV11-2,CASSMGGGGHADYEQYF,TGTGCCAGCAGCATGGGGGGAGGGGGGCACGCTGACTACGAGCAGTACTTC
NA,TRBJ1-6,NA,TRBV5-4,CASSPDSNSPLHF,TGTGCCAGCAGCCCGGACAGTAATTCACCCCTCCACTTT
NA,TRBJ2-3,NA,TRBV19,CASRGGGAGTDTQYF,TGTGCCAGTAGGGGAGGGGGGGCTGGCACAGATACGCAGTATTTT
NA,TRBJ1-5,NA,TRBV30,CAWSPAGNQPQHF,TGTGCCTGGAGTCCTGCGGGCAATCAGCCCCAGCATTTT
TRBD1,TRBJ2-7,few,TRBV6-2/TRBV6-3,CASSPESGGRYEQYF,TGTGCCAGCAGTCCAGAGTCAGGGGGCCGATACGAGCAGTACTTC
NA,TRBJ1-2,NA,TRBV7-3,CASTSLFKTGEGDYGYTF,TGTGCCAGCACCTCTCTCTTTAAGACAGGAGAGGGGGACTATGGCTACACCTTC
TRBD2,TRBJ2-1,NA,TRBV7-7,CASSRTSGGNNEQFF,TGTGCTAGCAGCCGTACTAGCGGGGGGAATAATGAGCAGTTCTTC
TRBD1,TRBJ1-4,once,TRBV7-2,CASSSRTGLNEKLFF,TGTGCCAGCAGCTCCAGGACAGGCCTTAATGAAAAACTGTTTTTT
NA,TRBJ2-4,NA,TRBV28,CASMAGAKNIQYF,TGTGCCAGCATGGCGGGAGCCAAAAACATTCAGTACTTC
NA,TRBJ1-5,NA,TRBV19,CASSPRDKANQPQHF,TGTGCCAGTAGTCCCCGGGACAAAGCCAATCAGCCCCAGCATTTT
TRBD1,TRBJ1-3,NA,TRBV4-3,CASSRAQGRSGNTIYF,TGCGCCAGCAGCCGAGCACAGGGGCGCTCTGGAAACACCATATATTTT
TRBD1,TRBJ1-3,NA,TRBV13,CASSLGQGSRNTIYF,TGTGCCAGCAGCCTGGGACAGGGAAGTAGAAACACCATATATTTT
NA,TRBJ1-1,NA,TRBV3-1/TRBV3-2,CASSQGENTEAFF,TGTGCCAGCAGCCAGGGCGAGAACACTGAAGCTTTCTTT
TRBD1,TRBJ1-4,NA,TRBV2,CASSPQGRRYNEKLFF,TGTGCCAGCAGCCCACAGGGGCGGAGATATAATGAAAAACTGTTTTTT
NA,TRBJ2-3,NA,TRBV12-5,CASGSTTDTQYF,TGTGCTAGTGGTTCTACCACAGATACGCAGTATTTT
NA,TRBJ2-1,NA,TRBV7-7,CASSLAWTDYNEQFF,TGTGCTAGCAGCTTAGCGTGGACTGACTACAATGAGCAGTTCTTC
NA,TRBJ2-2,NA,TRBV30,CAWSVGTSIGELFF,TGTGCCTGGAGTGTCGGCACTAGCATCGGGGAGCTGTTTTTT
TRBD1,TRBJ1-2,few,TRBV6-5,CASSYSGGGLQGYTF,TGTGCCAGCAGTTACTCAGGAGGGGGCCTGCAGGGCTACACCTTC
TRBD1,TRBJ1-5,NA,TRBV2,CASSRGQILNQPQHF,TGTGCCAGCAGCCGGGGACAGATCCTCAATCAGCCCCAGCATTTT
TRBD2,TRBJ2-1,NA,TRBV27,CASTLWSGGVNEQFF,TGTGCCAGCACCCTGTGGAGCGGGGGGGTGAATGAGCAGTTCTTC
TRBD2,TRBJ2-2,NA,TRBV28,CASSTSGGVTGELFF,TGTGCCAGCAGTACCAGCGGGGGCGTCACCGGGGAGCTGTTTTTT
TRBD1,TRBJ2-3,NA,TRBV2,CASRPAQQGADTQYF,TGTGCCAGCAGGCCCGCCCAGCAGGGGGCAGATACGCAGTATTTT
NA,TRBJ1-2,NA,TRBV28,CASSPLGNYGYTF,TGTGCCAGCAGTCCCCTCGGGAACTATGGCTACACCTTC
NA,TRBJ2-4,NA,TRBV4-1,CASSQDPQAILAKNIQYF,TGCGCCAGCAGCCAAGATCCACAGGCCATCCTAGCCAAAAACATTCAGTACTTC
TRBD2,TRBJ2-1,NA,TRBV4-3,CASSQERLAGGQNEQFF,TGCGCCAGCAGCCAAGAACGGCTAGCGGGGGGGCAAAATGAGCAGTTCTTC
NA,TRBJ1-4,NA,TRBV14,CASSQVPRALFF,TGTGCCAGCAGCCAAGTTCCCCGAGCCCTGTTTTTT
TRBD2,TRBJ2-3,few,TRBV29-1,CSVEDWGGGAGDTQYF,TGCAGCGTTGAAGACTGGGGCGGGGGGGCTGGAGATACGCAGTATTTT
NA,TRBJ1-2,NA,TRBV5-6,CASSLRGQPSLGGYTF,TGTGCCAGCAGCTTGAGAGGCCAGCCAAGCCTTGGTGGCTACACCTTC
NA,TRBJ2-7,NA,TRBV5-1,CASSFGTLEYEQYF,TGCGCCAGCAGCTTCGGGACACTCGAATACGAGCAGTACTTC
TRBD2,TRBJ2-7,NA,TRBV4-1,CASSQTLGLAAYEQYF,TGCGCCAGCAGCCAAACGCTCGGACTAGCGGCCTACGAGCAGTACTTC
NA,TRBJ2-3,once,TRBV3-1/TRBV3-2,CASSHGNTQYF,TGTGCCAGCAGCCACGGGAATACGCAGTATTTT
TRBD2,TRBJ2-2,NA,TRBV30,CAWSGGGSFSGELFF,TGTGCCTGGAGTGGGGGGGGATCCTTCTCCGGGGAGCTGTTTTTT
TRBD1,TRBJ2-1,NA,TRBV6-5,CASSLQGGSYNEQFF,TGTGCCAGCAGCCTACAGGGGGGTTCCTACAATGAGCAGTTCTTC
NA,TRBJ1-3,NA,TRBV5-1,CASTDSSGNTIYF,TGCGCCAGCACAGACAGCTCTGGAAACACCATATATTTT
TRBD1,TRBJ2-7,NA,TRBV11-3,CASSWPQGAEQYF,TGTGCCAGCAGCTGGCCTCAGGGGGCCGAGCAGTACTTC
NA,TRBJ1-1,NA,TRBV6-4,CATFEAFF,TGTGCCACCTTTGAAGCTTTCTTT
NA,TRBJ1-5,NA,TRBV28,CASRKRGREVYPPQHF,TGTGCCAGCAGGAAAAGGGGCAGGGAGGTGTATCCACCCCAGCATTTT
TRBD1,TRBJ2-7,NA,TRBV9,CASSPRGTGDHEQYF,TGTGCCAGCAGCCCTAGAGGGACAGGGGATCACGAGCAGTACTTC
NA,TRBJ1-1,NA,TRBV2,CASRRTSNTEAFF,TGTGCCAGCAGAAGGACATCGAACACTGAAGCTTTCTTT
NA,TRBJ2-5,NA,TRBV2,CASSRDSAQETQYF,TGTGCCAGCAGTCGCGACTCCGCCCAAGAGACCCAGTACTTC
NA,TRBJ1-5,few,TRBV16,CASSQDSYQPQHF,TGTGCCAGCAGCCAGGACAGTTATCAGCCCCAGCATTTT
TRBD2,TRBJ2-2,NA,TRBV7-3,CASSEGAGGTGELFF,TGTGCCAGCAGCGAAGGGGCGGGGGGCACCGGGGAGCTGTTTTTT
NA,TRBJ1-2,NA,TRBV24-1,CATSDLGPGLNYGYTF,TGTGCCACCAGTGATTTGGGTCCAGGGCTTAACTATGGCTACACCTTC
TRBD1,TRBJ2-1,NA,TRBV7-9,CASSIGQGSYNEQFF,TGTGCCAGCAGCATCGGACAGGGCTCCTACAATGAGCAGTTCTTC
NA,TRBJ2-3,few,TRBV5-1,CASRETTGDAQYF,TGCGCCAGCAGAGAAACCACCGGGGATGCGCAGTATTTT
NA,TRBJ2-7,once,TRBV5-4,CASSSVAGRGHYEQYF,TGTGCCAGCAGCTCAGTGGCAGGCAGGGGCCACTACGAGCAGTACTTC
TRBD2,TRBJ2-3,NA,TRBV5-8,CASSLGWASGITDTQYF,TGTGCCAGCAGCTTGGGGTGGGCTAGCGGGATCACAGATACGCAGTATTTT
TRBD2,TRBJ2-1,few,TRBV7-2,CASSLVGSGGYNEQFF,TGTGCCAGCAGCTTAGTAGGTAGCGGGGGATACAATGAGCAGTTCTTC
TRBD1,TRBJ1-1,NA,TRBV6-5,CASSRDRNTEAFF,TGTGCCAGCAGTCGGGACAGGAACACTGAAGCTTTCTTT
TRBD1,TRBJ2-6,NA,TRBV4-3,CASSQESGQVFSGANVLTF,TGCGCCAGCAGCCAAGAATCCGGACAGGTATTCTCTGGGGCCAACGTCCTGACTTTC
TRBD2,TRBJ2-5,NA,TRBV12-5,CASGLPGGRETQYF,TGTGCTAGTGGTTTGCCGGGGGGAAGAGAGACCCAGTACTTC